This record looks at one TCR beta chain sequence and its context. Its specificity is not known. This sample was taken from a study of T cells in Graves' hyperthyroidism and ophthalmopathy. Amplification yielded TCR beta CDR3 regions, with RNA transcripts as the source. First-round RT-PCR targeting the TCR CDR3 was performed with the HTBI primer set. TCRdb fed the multiplex PCR reads into MiXCR, producing one record per CDR3 protein. Here the sample spans 550,000 to 650,000 distinct CDR3 sequences, around 13% being singletons. General study findings and limits: Most clonotypes that expanded in the thyroid above 0.001 also showed up in blood.

CDR3 length equals 12 residues. Trimming shortened V by 3 bases and J by 10 bases, and 10 bases separated the two germline ends. CDR1 and CDR2 from the germline V gene are SGHVS and FQNEAQ. Diagnosis rested on symptoms, serum thyroxine and TRAb, thyroid ultrasound, and orbital computed tomography. Material for sequencing was blood. The V and J genes are TRBV7-8 and TRBJ2-1; possible D gene TRBD2, 6 bases. The receptor's source is a woman between 40 and 50 years old with Graves' hyperthyroidism. The CDR3 coding sequence is TGTGCCAGCAGCTTCGGGACTCAAGAGCAGTTCTTC. This translates into CASSFGTQEQFF. Using reference TRBV7-8 and TRBJ2-1 for the parts outside the CDR3, the full variable domain is GAGVSQSPRYKVAKRGQDVALRCDPISGHVSLFWYQQALGQGPEFLTYFQNEAQLDKSGLPSDRFFAERPEGSVSTLKIQRTQQEDSAVYLCASSFGTQEQFFGPGTRLTVL.